This T cell receptor beta chain was captured in a study of blood T cell repertoires in COVID-19. For the study at large: Recovered participants had two consecutive negative NP/OP PCR tests, healthcare professional clearance, or symptom resolution. Both acute and convalescent COVID-19 samples were obtained from the United States, Italy and Spain.

There are 14 residues in the CDR3. Trimming took off 4 bases at V and 2 bases at J, with 11 bases between the two ends. Per germline, CDR1 MNHEY and CDR2 SVGAGI. Produced via immunoSEQ multiplex PCR; TCRdb's table is partial and in-frame only. The top ten hold roughly 24% of the sample, which has fewer than 200,000 clones, approximately 86% seen once. The genes are TRBV6-5 and TRBJ1-1, with D perhaps TRBD1 (5 bases). The sample consisted of PBMCs or T cells enriched from blood (not recorded which). The sequence came from a woman in her forties in a cohort exposed to, infected with or recovered from COVID-19 (not recorded which). CDR3 nucleotide sequence: TGTGCCAGCAGTTTAAACACAGGTAACACTGAAGCTTTCTTT. Protein sequence: CASSLNTGNTEAFF.